This T cell receptor beta chain stems from a study of shared clonotypes between healthy human individuals. Findings of the study overall: Having only a few donors restricted how much genetic and exposure-history diversity was captured. Researchers sampled only blood; tissue repertoires likely differ.

The germline gives CDR1 SGHRS, CDR2 YFSETQ. The ends were cut back, 5 bases at V and 1 base at J, with 17 bases in the middle. The CDR3 is made up of 16 amino acids. Sequenced by immunoSEQ multiplex PCR; TCRdb stores in-frame clones only, minus some. The data hold under 600,000 clones, with roughly 95% observed a single time. Donors included only healthy HIV-negative adults lacking recent acute infections or vaccinations. As to this clone: Its specificity is unknown.

The TCR originated in a woman aged 30 to 39 in good health. Sequences were obtained from naive CD4+ T cells sorted from blood. Subset indicated: CD45RA+ positively selected. The chain has TRBV5-1 and TRBJ2-3; a possible D gene is TRBD2 (7 bases). Here the CDR3 DNA reads TGCGCCAGCAGAATCTTGGGGGGGCTTGGCACAGATACGCAGTATTTT. Protein product: CASRILGGLGTDTQYF. Full variable domain (outside the CDR3, taken from reference TRBV5-1 and TRBJ2-3): KAGVTQTPRYLIKTRGQQVTLSCSPISGHRSVSWYQQTPGQGLQFLFEYFSETQRNKGNFPGRFSGRQFSNSRSEMNVSTLELGDSALYLCASRILGGLGTDTQYFGPGTRLTVL.